A single sample gave rise to the 26 T cell receptor beta chains below, sequenced in a study of T cells after somatic rescue of genetic block. Clones were read by immunoSEQ multiplex PCR, and TCRdb kept only the in-frame ones, dropping some. The sample lists more than 65,000 clones; around 90% were seen once. Input material: peripheral blood mononuclear cells (PBMCs). The receptor set was obtained from a man aged 25-45 years.

The DNA for the CDR3 is TGTGCCAGCAGAGGACAGGGGGCTGGAGGCTACACCTTC. The encoded protein is CASRGQGAGGYTF. V gene TRBV19 combines with J gene TRBJ1-2; 11 nucleotides match TRBD1. The CDR3 is 13 residues long. Germline V gene sequence: CDR1 LNHDA, CDR2 SQIVND (reference sequence). Unmatched junction bases numbered 8, after V lost 9 bases and J lost 8 bases.

This clone was counted many times. This chain joins TRBV9 and TRBJ1-3; D is uncertain. The CDR3 loop spans 13 amino acids. From germline, CDR1 is SGDLS and CDR2 YYNGEE. V lost 3 bases to trimming and J lost 8 bases, with 12 bases between them. The CDR3 DNA sequence: TGTGCCAGCAGCGACACGCAGGCAGACACCATATATTTT. Translation: CASSDTQADTIYF.

V and J are TRBV7-2 and TRBJ2-2; D possibly corresponds to TRBD1 (6 bases). The CDR3 has 13 amino acids. The germline V gene has CDR1 SGHTA and CDR2 FQGNSA. Deletions cut 5 bases from V and 7 bases from J, with 11 bases between. CDR3 residues: CASSETGYGELFF. In DNA form, the CDR3 reads TGTGCCAGCAGCGAAACAGGGTACGGGGAGCTGTTTTTT.

In this sample, this clone turned up once. V usage is TRBV2 and J usage is TRBJ2-1, with D perhaps matching TRBD1 (6 bases). The CDR3 consists of 16 residues. Germline CDR1 and CDR2: SNHLY and FYNNEI. Trimming cost V 6 bases and J 0 bases, with 15 bases left between them. CDR3 nucleotides: TGTGCCAGCAGCTTCTCTAGGGGGAGCTCCTACAATGAGCAGTTCTTC. This translates into CASSFSRGSSYNEQFF.

Remarks on this clone: The same CDR3 is also encoded by other DNA sequences in this sample. This rearrangement joins TRBV28 to TRBJ1-2; weak D call: TRBD1 (5 bases). The germline V gene has CDR1 MDHEN and CDR2 SYDVKM. There are 12 residues in the CDR3. Trimming took off 10 bases at V and 8 bases at J, with 17 bases between the two ends. CDR3 DNA: TGTGCCACCGGGGGTGGGGGTCGGGGCTACACCTTC. This sequence encodes CATGGGGRGYTF.

The gene calls are TRBV5-1 and TRBJ2-3, with 7 bases identical to TRBD2. This CDR3 spans 15 amino acids. Germline assignment: CDR1 SGHRS and CDR2 YFSETQ. V dropped 2 bases and J dropped 1; count of bases not matched to a gene: 4. CDR3 loop: CASSLLAWGTDTQYF. Written as DNA, the CDR3 is TGCGCCAGCAGCTTACTAGCGTGGGGCACAGATACGCAGTATTTT.

This chain links TRBV25-1 with TRBJ1-1, with 9 bases identical to TRBD1. CDR3 length: 15 residues. Germline V CDR1 and CDR2: MGHDK, SYGVNS. V shed 5 bases, J shed 4 bases, and the junction held 8 bases outside the gene matches. The DNA of the CDR3 is TGTGCCAGCAGTACTCGGACAGGGGTCGGCACTGAAGCTTTCTTT. Encoded protein: CASSTRTGVGTEAFF.

The chain links TRBV29-1 to TRBJ2-7, with TRBD1 matching over 8 bases. The trim removed 6 bases at V and 0 bases at J, leaving 7 bases unmatched. The V gene's germline CDR1 is SQVTM and CDR2 ANQGSEA. The CDR3 is 14 amino acids. The CDR3 region is CSVRGTGGSYEQYF. CDR3 nucleotides: TGCAGCGTGAGAGGGACAGGCGGCTCCTACGAGCAGTACTTC.

The CDR3 bases are TGTGCCAGCAGCTTAGCGCGGAGCTCCTACAATGAGCAGTTCTTC. This translates into CASSLARSSYNEQFF. The chain recombines TRBV7-2 with TRBJ2-1; D not resolved. The CDR3 is made up of 15 amino acids. The V gene lost 0 bases and the J gene lost 0 bases, with 6 bases spanning the gap. Germline V gene lookup returns CDR1 SGHTA and CDR2 FQGNSA.

The J gene is TRBJ2-1, the V gene TRBV25-1, with a weak D call TRBD2 (6 bases). The ends were cut back, 1 base at V and 6 bases at J, with 13 bases in the middle. The CDR3 covers 15 residues. Germline V lookup: CDR1 MGHDK, CDR2 SYGVNS. The CDR3 region is CASSEFGSGGNEQFF. CDR3 DNA sequence: TGTGCCAGCAGTGAATTCGGGAGCGGAGGCAATGAGCAGTTCTTC.

The CDR3 nucleotides read TGCGCCAGCAGCCAGGAGAGGAGGGTTTATTCACCCCTCCACTTT. Its protein is CASSQERRVYSPLHF. This chain connects TRBV4-1 to TRBJ1-6; D is ambiguous. The germline V gene has CDR1 MGHRA and CDR2 YSYEKL. The CDR3 length is 15 residues. Trimming shortened V by 3 bases and J by 8 bases, and 14 bases separated the two germline ends.

The rearrangement joins TRBV29-1 to TRBJ1-2; tentative D call: TRBD1 (5 bases). Trimming left V 0 bases short and J 8 bases short, with 16 bases between. Germline assignment: CDR1 SQVTM and CDR2 ANQGSEA. This CDR3 is 14 amino acids long. Here the CDR3 DNA reads TGCAGCGTTGAAGAGGGACCTTCTGCGGTCGGCTACACCTTC. Amino acids: CSVEEGPSAVGYTF.

V usage is TRBV6-5 and J usage is TRBJ1-5, with D unclear. Trimming stripped 2 bases from V and 3 bases from J, with 5 bases between. Germline V gene sequence: CDR1 MNHEY, CDR2 SVGAGI. The CDR3 is 13 residues long. CDR3 in DNA: TGTGCCAGCAGTTACGGGCCCAATCAGCCCCAGCATTTT. This codes for CASSYGPNQPQHF.

The rearrangement uses TRBV21-1 and TRBJ2-7; TRBD1 is taken as the D call from the table, unchecked against the DNA. TRBV21-1 is assigned pseudogene status. This CDR3 has 17 amino acids. In DNA, the CDR3 is TGTGCCAGCAGCAAAGGGAAAGGGCAGGGAAACTCCTACGAGCAGTACTTC. The encoded protein is CASSKGKGQGNSYEQYF.

This clone occurred a few times. This chain connects TRBV2 to TRBJ1-1; D perhaps matches TRBD1 (6 bases). This CDR3 is 15 amino acids long. CDR1 is SNHLY and CDR2 is FYNNEI in the germline V gene. V was shortened by 4 bases and J by 0 bases, with 12 bases between the two germline ends. DNA for the CDR3: TGTGCCAGCAGTGGGTCGGCAGGGGTGAACACTGAAGCTTTCTTT. Encoded protein: CASSGSAGVNTEAFF.

This chain joins TRBV7-9 and TRBJ2-7; 7 bases align to TRBD1. The germline CDR1 and CDR2 sequences are SEHNR and FQNEAQ (reference sequence). CDR3 size: 15 residues. The V and J ends lost 5 bases and 5 bases, in that order; junction bases with no gene match: 12. CDR3 nucleotide sequence: TGTGCCAGCAGCACCCTACAGGGGTCGGGGAACGAGCAGTACTTC. Translating gives CASSTLQGSGNEQYF.

V gene TRBV5-1 combines with J gene TRBJ1-6, with D perhaps TRBD1 (5 bases). This CDR3 has 16 residues. Trimming removed 0 bases at V and 3 bases at J, with 10 bases between. CDR1 and CDR2 from the germline V gene are SGHRS and YFSETQ. This chain's CDR3 is CASSLAQGVYNSPLHF. The CDR3 DNA reads TGCGCCAGCAGCTTGGCCCAGGGAGTCTATAATTCACCCCTCCACTTT.

V gene TRBV19 combines with J gene TRBJ1-5; possible D gene TRBD1, 5 bases. The CDR3 has 18 amino acids. Germline assignment: CDR1 LNHDA and CDR2 SQIVND (reference sequence). V gave up 3 bases and J gave up 0 bases, with 18 bases separating them. CDR3 nucleotides: TGTGCCAGTAGTATGAGAGTCATTCAGGGATATAGCAATCAGCCCCAGCATTTT. It is translated as CASSMRVIQGYSNQPQHF.

This clone was seen just once. Its ends do not fully match the called genes, so a read error is possible. The rearrangement links TRBV6-1 to TRBJ2-7; 7 bases map to TRBD1. The CDR3 is 15 residues long. CDR1 MNHNS and CDR2 SASEGT come from the germline V gene. As DNA, the CDR3 is TGTGCCAGCAGAGAAGGCCCGGGACAGACCTACGAGCAGTACTTC. Translation: CASREGPGQTYEQYF.

This clone showed up just once. The chain has TRBV19 and TRBJ2-1; 9 bases are shared with TRBD2. The CDR3 is made up of 17 amino acids. The junction had 12 bases not matched to a gene; V was cut back by 3 bases and J by 6 bases. Germline CDR1 is LNHDA and CDR2 is SQIVND (reference sequence). CDR3: CASSIGVAGASVNEQFF. In DNA form, the CDR3 reads TGTGCCAGTAGTATCGGGGTAGCGGGAGCGTCCGTCAATGAGCAGTTCTTC.

The chain couples TRBV7-6 to TRBJ2-7; 9 nucleotides align to TRBD2. CDR1 is SGHVS, CDR2 FNYEAQ, per germline. With 3 bases clipped from V and 5 bases from J, the junction kept 5 bases outside the gene matches. The CDR3 length is 14 residues. DNA for the CDR3: TGTGCCAGCAGCTTTGGGCGGGGGGGAAACGAGCAGTACTTC. This sequence encodes CASSFGRGGNEQYF. The whole variable domain, remainder taken from reference TRBV7-6 and TRBJ2-7, is GAGVSQSPRYKVTKRGQDVALRCDPISGHVSLYWYRQALGQGPEFLTYFNYEAQQDKSGLPNDRFSAERPEGSISTLTIQRTEQRDSAMYRCASSFGRGGNEQYFGPGTRLTVT.

V and J are TRBV7-2 and TRBJ1-1; 9 bases are a match to TRBD1. The CDR3 contains 15 residues. The V gene end was trimmed by 5 bases and the J gene end by 1 base; junction bases not matched to a gene: 5. Germline CDR1 reads SGHTA; CDR2 reads FQGNSA. The CDR3 spells CASSPRTGANTEAFF. The CDR3 DNA is TGTGCCAGCAGCCCACGGACAGGGGCGAACACTGAAGCTTTCTTT. The full variable domain, rest sourced from reference TRBV7-2 and TRBJ1-1, is GAGVSQSPSNKVTEKGKDVELRCDPISGHTALYWYRQSLGQGLEFLIYFQGNSAPDKSGLPSDRFSAERTGGSVSTLTIQRTQQEDSAVYLCASSPRTGANTEAFFGQGTRLTVV.

This clone was seen a few times. The chain uses TRBV7-2 and TRBJ1-5; 8 nucleotides agree with TRBD1. V lost 4 bases to trimming and J lost 4 bases; unmatched junction nucleotides: 3. This CDR3 region has 14 residues. CDR1 is SGHTA, CDR2 FQGNSA, per germline. This CDR3 is CASSWRTGNQPQHF. The CDR3 bases are TGTGCCAGCAGCTGGAGGACAGGGAATCAGCCCCAGCATTTT.

The rearrangement links TRBV28 to TRBJ2-3, with 11 nucleotides matching TRBD2. CDR1 is MDHEN, CDR2 SYDVKM, per germline. The junction had 10 bases not matched to a gene; V was cut back by 3 bases and J by 14 bases. The CDR3 is made up of 14 amino acids. The CDR3 spells CASSFSGRAFLRYF. CDR3 nucleotides: TGTGCCAGCAGTTTTAGCGGGAGGGCCTTTCTTCGGTATTTT.

This chain joins TRBV6-6 and TRBJ1-6; TRBD1 matches at 10 bases. CDR3 length: 14 residues. Germline loops: CDR1 MNHNY, CDR2 SVGAGI (reference sequence). The junction had 5 bases not matched to a gene; V was cut back by 7 bases and J by 8 bases. CDR3 in amino acids: CASMRQGAYSPLHF. CDR3 bases: TGTGCCAGCATGAGACAGGGGGCGTATTCACCCCTCCACTTT.

This chain connects TRBV11-2 to TRBJ2-7; possible D gene TRBD1, 5 bases. V lost 5 bases, J lost 1 base, and 9 bases lay in between. This CDR3 is built from 13 residues. CDR1 is SGHAT, CDR2 FQNNGV, per germline. CDR3 DNA: TGTGCCAGCAGCCGAAGGGGTTCCTACGAGCAGTACTTC. Translation gives CASSRRGSYEQYF.